These T cell receptor beta chains were read from a single sample in a study of T-cell memory formation after mild COVID-19. Via MiXCR, TCRdb re-called the 5' RACE reads, giving one row per CDR3 protein. In the table there are around 200,000 distinct CDR3 sequences, under 30% of which are singletons. The specimen sequenced was PBMCs or a T cell subset sorted from them (not recorded which). Source of these receptors: an adult woman who had mild COVID-19 (a few samples of this study predate the infection). Cell type and time point are not known. CDR3s include the opening cysteine and the closing phenylalanine or tryptophan. The D gene is left open where the match is weak.

V gene: TRBV4-3
J gene: TRBJ2-7
D gene: NA
CDR3 protein: CASSQVGSYEQYF

V gene: TRBV4-2
J gene: TRBJ2-3
D gene: NA
CDR3 protein: CASSQGTSETQYF

V gene: TRBV5-1
J gene: TRBJ1-1
D gene: NA
CDR3 protein: CASSPEGYLNTEAFF

V gene: TRBV7-9
J gene: TRBJ1-4
D gene: TRBD1
CDR3 protein: CASSPQGARNEKLFF

V gene: TRBV29-1
J gene: TRBJ2-3
D gene: TRBD2
CDR3 protein: CSVARGGSTDTQYF

V gene: TRBV18
J gene: TRBJ2-6
D gene: NA
CDR3 protein: CASSSKEQGVGANVLTF

V gene: TRBV6-5
J gene: TRBJ2-3
D gene: TRBD2
CDR3 protein: CASSSRGASEDTQYF

V gene: TRBV6-1
J gene: TRBJ1-5
D gene: NA
CDR3 protein: CASSEAKGHQPQHF

V gene: TRBV7-8
J gene: TRBJ2-1
D gene: NA
CDR3 protein: CASSPDSHNEQFF

V gene: TRBV20-1
J gene: TRBJ2-7
D gene: NA
CDR3 protein: CSARRGWEQYF

V gene: TRBV15
J gene: TRBJ2-1
D gene: TRBD2
CDR3 protein: CATSSGTSYYNEQFF

V gene: TRBV16
J gene: TRBJ1-1
D gene: NA
CDR3 protein: CASSQSEGTEAFF

V gene: TRBV7-9
J gene: TRBJ2-1
D gene: NA
CDR3 protein: CASSLVDEQFF

V gene: TRBV20-1
J gene: TRBJ2-1
D gene: TRBD1
CDR3 protein: CSARDPFPTGYNEQFF

V gene: TRBV7-2
J gene: TRBJ2-3
D gene: TRBD2
CDR3 protein: CASSFIAGGSTDTQYF

V gene: TRBV12-3/TRBV12-4
J gene: TRBJ1-1
D gene: NA
CDR3 protein: CASSLGAGTEAFF

V gene: TRBV11-2
J gene: TRBJ2-5
D gene: TRBD2
CDR3 protein: CASSLTSGEETQYF

V gene: TRBV19
J gene: TRBJ2-7
D gene: NA
CDR3 protein: CASAGSRGGEQYF

V gene: TRBV2
J gene: TRBJ2-1
D gene: NA
CDR3 protein: CASSEGRAPYNEQFF

V gene: TRBV24-1
J gene: TRBJ1-1
D gene: NA
CDR3 protein: CATSDGRGREFEAFF

V gene: TRBV4-3
J gene: TRBJ2-3
D gene: NA
CDR3 protein: CASSQDGGLTDTQYF

V gene: TRBV5-1
J gene: TRBJ1-1
D gene: TRBD1
CDR3 protein: CASSFGQGAPNTEAFF

V gene: TRBV3-1
J gene: TRBJ1-1
D gene: NA
CDR3 protein: CASSQVDPGGEAFF

V gene: TRBV25-1
J gene: TRBJ2-3
D gene: NA
CDR3 protein: CASSDGRGNTDTQYF

V gene: TRBV7-2
J gene: TRBJ2-7
D gene: TRBD1
CDR3 protein: CASSLGTGLPKTYEQYF

V gene: TRBV6-1
J gene: TRBJ1-5
D gene: NA
CDR3 protein: CASSPDRVGAWQPQHF

V gene: TRBV7-2
J gene: TRBJ2-6
D gene: NA
CDR3 protein: CASIPSGGANVLTF

V gene: TRBV29-1
J gene: TRBJ2-1
D gene: TRBD2
CDR3 protein: CSVDMGLAAYNEQFF

V gene: TRBV7-3
J gene: TRBJ2-5
D gene: NA
CDR3 protein: CASSSGFLSTQYF

V gene: TRBV7-2
J gene: TRBJ2-7
D gene: NA
CDR3 protein: CASSRERGEQYF

V gene: TRBV7-9
J gene: TRBJ2-5
D gene: NA
CDR3 protein: CASSLGYSESGTQYF

V gene: TRBV27
J gene: TRBJ1-1
D gene: NA
CDR3 protein: CASSLSWFSRTEAFF

V gene: TRBV7-2
J gene: TRBJ1-3
D gene: TRBD1
CDR3 protein: CASSHRGLPGNTIYF

V gene: TRBV15
J gene: TRBJ2-1
D gene: TRBD2
CDR3 protein: CASGVSGNLLEQFF

V gene: TRBV7-2
J gene: TRBJ2-5
D gene: NA
CDR3 protein: CASRRGQETQYF

V gene: TRBV19
J gene: TRBJ2-3
D gene: NA
CDR3 protein: CASRERSTDTQYF

V gene: TRBV11-2
J gene: TRBJ2-5
D gene: NA
CDR3 protein: CASSGRSQETQYF

V gene: TRBV7-9
J gene: TRBJ2-7
D gene: TRBD1
CDR3 protein: CASSSDRGSSYEQYF

V gene: TRBV5-1
J gene: TRBJ2-3
D gene: TRBD2
CDR3 protein: CASSYSGRTTDTQYF

V gene: TRBV11-2
J gene: TRBJ2-4
D gene: NA
CDR3 protein: CASSRGGAKNIQYF

V gene: TRBV7-3
J gene: TRBJ2-5
D gene: NA
CDR3 protein: CASSFAIQETQYF

V gene: TRBV4-1
J gene: TRBJ2-7
D gene: TRBD1
CDR3 protein: CASSPRVVGTGLHEQYF

V gene: TRBV5-5
J gene: TRBJ2-1
D gene: NA
CDR3 protein: CASSPGVSQDNEQFF

V gene: TRBV20-1
J gene: TRBJ2-7
D gene: TRBD1
CDR3 protein: CSAAQRDRGPYGSYEQYF

V gene: TRBV5-5
J gene: TRBJ2-1
D gene: NA
CDR3 protein: CASSLGRGLYYNEQFF

V gene: TRBV4-3
J gene: TRBJ2-7
D gene: NA
CDR3 protein: CASSQTGIPSYEQYF

V gene: TRBV6-5
J gene: TRBJ2-5
D gene: NA
CDR3 protein: CASSYSVGTAMVTQYF

V gene: TRBV6-5
J gene: TRBJ2-7
D gene: TRBD2
CDR3 protein: CASSRRTSGRIYEQYF

V gene: TRBV3-1
J gene: TRBJ2-5
D gene: NA
CDR3 protein: CASRGDFQETQYF

V gene: TRBV5-6
J gene: TRBJ2-1
D gene: NA
CDR3 protein: CASSLSPEQFF

V gene: TRBV10-3
J gene: TRBJ2-3
D gene: NA
CDR3 protein: CAISGDTDTQYF

V gene: TRBV10-3
J gene: TRBJ2-5
D gene: NA
CDR3 protein: CAISDVPSAKTQYF

V gene: TRBV24-1
J gene: TRBJ2-1
D gene: TRBD2
CDR3 protein: CATSDVAGVGVDEQFF

V gene: TRBV10-3
J gene: TRBJ2-1
D gene: NA
CDR3 protein: CAISELSTHHNEQFF

V gene: TRBV11-2
J gene: TRBJ2-1
D gene: NA
CDR3 protein: CASSPGYTGNEQFF

V gene: TRBV6-1
J gene: TRBJ2-7
D gene: TRBD1
CDR3 protein: CASSVGQGDYEQYF